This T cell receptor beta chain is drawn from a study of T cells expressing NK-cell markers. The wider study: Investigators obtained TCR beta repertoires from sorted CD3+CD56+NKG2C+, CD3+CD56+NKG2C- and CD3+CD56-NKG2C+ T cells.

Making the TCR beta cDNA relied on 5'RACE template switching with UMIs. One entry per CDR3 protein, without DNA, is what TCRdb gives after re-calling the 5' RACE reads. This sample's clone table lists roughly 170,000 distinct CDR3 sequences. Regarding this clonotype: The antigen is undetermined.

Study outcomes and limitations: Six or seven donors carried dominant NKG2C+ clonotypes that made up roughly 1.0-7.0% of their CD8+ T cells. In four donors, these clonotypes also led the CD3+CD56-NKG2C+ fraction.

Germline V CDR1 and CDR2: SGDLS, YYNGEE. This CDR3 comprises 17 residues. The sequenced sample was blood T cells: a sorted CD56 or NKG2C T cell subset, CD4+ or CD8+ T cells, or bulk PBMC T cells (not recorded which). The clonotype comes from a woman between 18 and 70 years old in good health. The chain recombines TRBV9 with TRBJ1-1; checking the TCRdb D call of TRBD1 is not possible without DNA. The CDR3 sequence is CASKGLGTGTQNTEAFF.